These T cell receptor beta chains were read from a single sample in a study of cytomegalovirus exposure and HLA in healthy donors. Measured with immunoSEQ multiplex PCR; TCRdb has only the in-frame clones, and not every one. The data hold over 200,000 clones, with 80% to 90% observed a single time. Sequenced sample: PBMCs. The receptors here all came from a woman between 18 and 29 years old in good health and CMV-seronegative. Both conserved end residues are part of each CDR3. D genes are given only for firm matches. Not every row has a clone size; where given, it reads once, few, many or a size class.

V gene	D gene	clone size	CDR3 length	J gene	CDR3 protein	CDR3 DNA
TRBV2	TRBD1	NA	16	TRBJ2-1	CASRETGGRPSNEQFF	TGTGCCAGCAGAGAGACAGGGGGCCGCCCCAGCAATGAGCAGTTCTTC
TRBV11-2	NA	NA	13	TRBJ1-1	CASSLDLGAEAFF	TGTGCCAGCAGCTTAGATCTTGGGGCAGAGGCTTTCTTT
TRBV28	NA	NA	14	TRBJ2-1	CASCNTHYGDLQFF	TGTGCCAGCTGCAACACACATTATGGGGACTTACAGTTCTTC
TRBV4-1	TRBD1	NA	14	TRBJ2-1	CASSLGQGSNEQFF	TGCGCCAGCAGCCTTGGACAGGGCAGTAATGAGCAGTTCTTC
TRBV19	NA	NA	14	TRBJ2-1	CASSISGPDNEQFF	TGTGCCAGTAGTATCAGCGGGCCCGACAATGAGCAGTTCTTC
TRBV4-3	NA	NA	12	TRBJ2-7	CASLPGFYEQYF	TGCGCCAGCCTCCCCGGGTTTTACGAGCAGTACTTC
TRBV2	TRBD1	NA	14	TRBJ1-3	CASRQGAVGNTIYF	TGTGCCAGCAGGCAGGGGGCGGTCGGAAACACCATATATTTT
TRBV4-1	NA	NA	15	TRBJ2-1	CASSQDPSVRSEQFF	TGCGCCAGCAGCCAAGATCCCTCTGTGCGTAGTGAGCAGTTCTTC
TRBV6-5	NA	NA	14	TRBJ1-5	CASSTSGGRQPQHF	NA
TRBV6-6	NA	few	11	TRBJ2-3	CASGVTDTQYF	TGTGCCTCCGGGGTCACAGATACGCAGTATTTT
TRBV19	NA	NA	14	TRBJ1-5	CASSLDTGVQPQHF	TGTGCCAGTAGTCTCGACACGGGGGTCCAGCCCCAGCATTTT
TRBV29-1	NA	once	16	TRBJ2-5	CSVELAGGENQETQYF	TGCAGCGTTGAACTCGCTGGCGGTGAAAACCAAGAGACCCAGTACTTC
TRBV27	TRBD2	NA	20	TRBJ2-1	CASSTSLAAPSWSAYNEQFF	TGTGCCAGCAGTACCTCACTAGCGGCCCCGTCCTGGAGCGCCTACAATGAGCAGTTCTTC
TRBV16	NA	NA	13	TRBJ2-7	CASSQLGAWEQYF	TGTGCCAGCAGCCAATTAGGGGCCTGGGAGCAGTACTTC
TRBV5-8	NA	NA	15	TRBJ2-7	CASSLEGRRIYEQYF	TGTGCCAGCAGCTTGGAAGGGAGGCGGATCTACGAGCAGTACTTC
TRBV27	NA	NA	12	TRBJ2-5	CASSPQGDSQYF	TGTGCCAGCAGTCCCCAAGGGGATTCCCAGTACTTC
TRBV6-1	TRBD1	NA	14	TRBJ1-5	CASSDTGGREPQHF	TGTGCCAGCAGTGACACAGGGGGCCGGGAGCCCCAGCATTTT
TRBV5-1	NA	NA	15	TRBJ2-5	CASSFGSGHQETQYF	TGCGCCAGCAGCTTCGGATCAGGCCACCAAGAGACCCAGTACTTC
TRBV19	NA	NA	15	TRBJ1-3	CASSPRPYSGNTIYF	TGTGCCAGTAGTCCGCGCCCCTACTCTGGAAACACCATATATTTT
TRBV7-9	NA	NA	14	TRBJ1-2	CASSLVGRNYGYTF	TGTGCCAGCAGCTTAGTGGGCCGAAACTATGGCTACACCTTC
TRBV14	TRBD1	NA	15	TRBJ2-3	CASSHRDRVVDTQYF	TGTGCCAGCAGCCACCGGGACAGGGTAGTAGATACGCAGTATTTT
TRBV7-2	TRBD2	NA	17	TRBJ2-3	CASSYPGLAGITDTQYF	TGTGCCAGCAGCTATCCGGGACTAGCGGGGATTACAGATACGCAGTATTTT
TRBV11-2	NA	NA	12	TRBJ2-7	CASRPLGYEQYF	TGTGCCAGCAGACCCCTCGGCTACGAGCAGTACTTC
TRBV28	TRBD1	NA	14	TRBJ1-4	CASSLTGEDEKLFF	TGTGCCAGCAGTTTGACAGGGGAGGATGAAAAACTGTTTTTT
TRBV23-1	TRBD1	NA	15	TRBJ1-5	CASSDREDARQPQHF	TGCGCCAGTTCCGACAGGGAAGACGCAAGGCAGCCCCAGCATTTT
TRBV5-8	TRBD1	NA	15	TRBJ1-2	CASSLTGGARDGYTF	TGTGCCAGCAGTCTCACAGGGGGCGCGAGGGATGGCTACACCTTC
TRBV2	NA	NA	10	TRBJ2-5	CASRRETQYF	TGTGCCAGCAGGCGGGAGACCCAGTACTTC
TRBV4-1	NA	NA	16	TRBJ2-2	CASSQVARENTGELFF	TGCGCCAGCAGCCAAGTGGCCCGGGAGAACACCGGGGAGCTGTTTTTT
TRBV6-6	TRBD2	NA	15	TRBJ2-7	CASSSSSGWSYEQYF	TGTGCCAGCAGTTCGTCTAGCGGGTGGTCCTACGAGCAGTACTTC
TRBV27	TRBD1	NA	12	TRBJ1-1	CASRSGGTEAFF	TGTGCCAGCAGGTCAGGGGGCACTGAAGCTTTCTTT
TRBV28	NA	NA	15	TRBJ2-3	CASSLLAGTTDTQYF	TGTGCCAGCAGTTTATTGGCGGGGACCACAGATACGCAGTATTTT